A single sample is the source of the 10 T cell receptor beta chains below, sequenced in a study of Ad26.COV2.S vaccination and SARS-CoV-2 variants. The repertoire was sequenced with immunoSEQ multiplex PCR; TCRdb's copy has only in-frame clones and lacks some. The sample records about 350,000 clones, about 88% being singletons. Treatment described: roughly 18 received Ad26.COV2.S at low or high dose, single or two shots; 5 received placebo; per-sample allocation not given. The study sampled participants on day 63 after the first vaccine or placebo injection. The starting material was peripheral blood, obtained in a trial of Ad26.COV2.S vaccine versus placebo. These receptors all stem from a person aged 18 to 65 who received the Ad26.COV2.S COVID-19 vaccine or a placebo.

The sample holds one count of this clone. The V and J genes are TRBV7-9 and TRBJ2-5; TRBD1 matches 7 bases. Trimming removed 2 bases from V and 4 bases from J; junction bases left unmatched: 4. The CDR3 covers 14 residues. In germline, CDR1 is SEHNR, CDR2 FQNEAQ (reference sequence). CDR3 in amino acids: CASSLTTGAETQYF. In DNA form, the CDR3 reads TGTGCCAGCAGCTTAACCACAGGGGCAGAGACCCAGTACTTC. The entire variable domain, with the rest obtained from reference TRBV7-9 and TRBJ2-5, is as follows: DTGVSQNPRHKITKRGQNVTFRCDPISEHNRLYWYRQTLGQGPEFLTYFQNEAQLEKSRLLSDRFSAERPKGSFSTLEIQRTEQGDSAMYLCASSLTTGAETQYFGPGTRLLVL.

This chain links TRBV4-1 with TRBJ2-2, with D possibly called TRBD1 or TRBD2 (5 bases each). Deletions cut 4 bases from V and 2 bases from J, with 20 bases between. CDR3 length: 18 residues. The germline CDR1 and CDR2 sequences are MGHRA and YSYEKL. The chain's CDR3 is CASSPRGPGAYNTGELFF. The CDR3 coding sequence is TGCGCCAGCAGCCCACGGGGACCCGGGGCGTACAACACCGGGGAGCTGTTTTTT.

The V call is TRBV18, the J call TRBJ1-6; TRBD1 is a possible D gene (5 bases). This CDR3 has 14 amino acids. The germline V and J ends were trimmed by 4 bases and 7 bases, with 11 bases remaining between them. From germline, CDR1 is KGHSH and CDR2 LQKENI. CDR3 sequence reads: CASSQAWGNSPLHF. The CDR3 bases are TGTGCCAGCTCACAAGCTTGGGGGAATTCACCCCTCCACTTT.

CDR3 loop: CASSRGQDNPREQYF. The DNA for the CDR3 is TGCGCCAGCAGCAGGGGACAGGACAACCCTCGCGAGCAGTACTTC. This chain links TRBV5-1 with TRBJ2-7, with 8 bases aligning to TRBD1. The germline V gene encodes CDR1 SGHRS and CDR2 YFSETQ. Losses at the gene ends were 4 bases for V and 6 bases for J; bases not matched to a gene: 12. This CDR3 has 15 amino acids.

J is TRBJ2-5 and V is TRBV6-5; D is possibly TRBD2 (5 bases). Trimming removed 0 bases from V and 2 bases from J, with 10 bases in between. The CDR3 length is 15 residues. Germline values: CDR1 MNHEY, CDR2 SVGAGI. The CDR3 protein is CASSYSTGIQETQYF. CDR3 DNA: TGTGCCAGCAGTTACTCGACGGGGATTCAAGAGACCCAGTACTTC.

J is TRBJ2-2 and V is TRBV27; the D gene could be TRBD1 or TRBD2 (6 bases each). CDR1 is MNHEY and CDR2 is SMNVEV in the germline V gene (reference sequence). This CDR3 has 17 amino acids. Trimming removed 3 bases from V and 4 bases from J, with 18 bases in between. The CDR3: CASSFGNRGRFTGELFF. The CDR3 DNA is TGTGCCAGCAGTTTCGGAAATCGGGGGCGGTTCACCGGGGAGCTGTTTTTT.

J is TRBJ2-1 and V is TRBV3-1 (or the pseudogene TRBV3-2), with 9 bases fitting TRBD1. Germline trimming cut 0 bases from V and 4 bases from J; bases unmatched to any gene: 4. The CDR3 spans 16 residues. Germline CDR1 LGHDT, CDR2 YNNKEL (reference sequence). CDR3 in DNA: TGTGCCAGCAGCCAAGATTCGGGACAGGGTTACAATGAGCAGTTCTTC. It yields the protein CASSQDSGQGYNEQFF.

The J gene is TRBJ2-5, the V gene TRBV3-1 (or the pseudogene TRBV3-2); no clear D gene. CDR3 size: 12 residues. From germline, CDR1 is LGHDT and CDR2 YNNKEL (reference sequence). Trimming stripped 2 bases from V and 5 bases from J, with 6 bases between. CDR3 sequence reads: CASSQRSETQYF. In DNA form, the CDR3 reads TGTGCCAGCAGCCAACGCAGCGAGACCCAGTACTTC.

This sequence joins TRBV15 and TRBJ1-1; D perhaps matches TRBD1 (6 bases). Trimming left V 2 bases short and J 4 bases short, with 14 bases between. The CDR3 spans 15 residues. Germline CDR1 LNHNV, CDR2 YYDKDF (reference sequence). CDR3 DNA sequence: TGTGCCACCAGCAGAAGAGCGACAGGTGGCACTGAAGCTTTCTTT. Amino acids: CATSRRATGGTEAFF.

This chain links TRBV6-1 with TRBJ1-5; D gene uncertain. The germline V gene encodes CDR1 MNHNS and CDR2 SASEGT. Trimming pared 1 base from V and 4 bases from J, leaving 8 bases between. The CDR3 runs to 14 residues. DNA for the CDR3: TGTGCCAGCAGTGAAGGACTGAGGAATCAGCCCCAGCATTTT. It encodes CASSEGLRNQPQHF.